This T cell receptor beta chain was captured by sequencing in a study of response to subunit inactivated influenza vaccine (dated by TCRdb to between 2017 and 2018). About the study as a whole: To follow how T cells responded to a trivalent subunit inactivated influenza vaccine, the researchers relied on deep quantitative profiling of the T cell receptor repertoire. Paper-wide results and their limitations: According to the authors, only a limited number of new T cells may be recruited by each seasonal influenza vaccination.

A word on this clonotype: Its antigen is unknown. No much larger clone exists at a distance of one base, and base qualities are not known.

The library relied on RT-PCR. The listed sequencing device is Illumina HiSeq 2500. TCRdb itself trimmed the public reads at Q25 with fastp, ran MiXCR and retained productive beta chains. Rows with a matching CDR3 protein are joined into one entry that keeps the most common DNA and genes. This sample holds 800,000 to 1,000,000 distinct CDR3 sequences; 21% were observed only once. The top ten clonotypes cover more than 8.5% of the sample. The CDR3 contains 15 residues, cysteine and phenylalanine counted. Only the CDR3 DNA stays, 45 bases, in frame from base 1. V loses 4 bases, J loses 5 bases, and the germline ends lie 17 bases apart. From the germline V gene, CDR1 is SGHRS and CDR2 is YFSETQ.

Here the chain combines TRBV5-1 and TRBJ2-3; TRBD1 could be the D gene, as 5 bases match. This TCR was sampled from a man aged 45-65 years who received an inactivated influenza vaccine. Donor details come from another sample of the same person, matched by shared clones. The sample was PBMCs from blood, taken roughly 5 days after vaccination. The sequence in DNA is TGCGCCAGCAGCCCGGTTGGGGCGAGGAGAGATACGCAGTATTTT. Its coded protein is CASSPVGARRDTQYF.